Below, 6 T cell receptor beta chains from the same sample are listed, as sequenced in a study of monozygotic twins with inflammatory bowel disease. TCRdb reprocessed the 5' RACE reads and keeps a single row for each CDR3 protein, giving no DNA. The ten top clones account for 2.5% to 3%, within a sample of about 380,000 distinct CDR3 sequences. Specimen: blood. The receptors come from a human donor with ulcerative colitis or Crohn's disease, or a healthy co-twin of an affected twin (not recorded which).

The chain joins TRBV24-1 to TRBJ2-1; the TCRdb D gene call, TRBD1, has no DNA to confirm it. Germline V CDR1 and CDR2: KGHDR, SFDVKD. The CDR3 is made up of 15 amino acids. The CDR3 loop is CATSDPGNPLAGSIF.

The CDR3 sequence: CSARVPGRRTEAFF. The rearrangement links TRBV20-1 to TRBJ1-1; TCRdb reports TRBD1, a call that lacks DNA to check it against. The germline V gene encodes CDR1 DFQATT and CDR2 SNEGSKA (reference sequence). The CDR3 runs to 14 residues.

The V and J genes are TRBV7-2 and TRBJ2-7. The CDR3 totals 13 residues. Germline V gives CDR1 SGHTA, CDR2 FQGNSA. CDR3 sequence: CASSLGALYEQYF.

The V and J genes are TRBV20-1 and TRBJ2-3. CDR1 is DFQATT, CDR2 SNEGSKA, per germline (reference sequence). The CDR3 totals 15 residues. CDR3 residues: CSARGFGFSTDTQYF.

J is TRBJ2-5 and V is TRBV6-5; with no DNA, the TCRdb D assignment of TRBD1 cannot be verified. CDR1 is MNHEY, CDR2 SVGAGI, per germline. CDR3 size: 17 residues. The CDR3 reads CASSYFGTGGVQETQYF.

The gene calls are TRBV6-4 and TRBJ2-1; as DNA is missing, the TRBD2 call by TCRdb cannot be tested. Germline CDR1 MRHNA, CDR2 SNTAGT. The length of the CDR3 is 16 residues. The CDR3 loop reads CASSDDQGLAYNEQFF.